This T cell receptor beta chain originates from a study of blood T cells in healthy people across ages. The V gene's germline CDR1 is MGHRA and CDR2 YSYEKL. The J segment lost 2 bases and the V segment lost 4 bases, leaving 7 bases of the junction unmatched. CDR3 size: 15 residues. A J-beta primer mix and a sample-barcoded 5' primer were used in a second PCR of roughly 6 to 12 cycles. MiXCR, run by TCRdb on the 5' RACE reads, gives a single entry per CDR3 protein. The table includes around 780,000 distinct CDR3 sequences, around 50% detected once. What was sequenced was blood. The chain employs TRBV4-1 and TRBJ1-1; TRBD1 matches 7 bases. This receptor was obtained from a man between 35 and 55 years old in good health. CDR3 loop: CASSRRQGPNTEAFF. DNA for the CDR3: TGCGCCAGCAGCCGACGACAGGGCCCAAACACTGAAGCTTTCTTT.